This TCR beta chain appears in the sequencing data of a study of early T cells in non-severe SARS-CoV-2 infection. For the study at large: The authors sequenced bulk RNA from unsorted whole blood, leaving chains unpaired. Study results and caveats: Clonotype matching in VDJdb favored anti-spike CD8 responses and did not capture private and CD4 specificities.

From germline, CDR1 is SGHAT and CDR2 FQNNGV. This CDR3 has 19 residues. The V and J ends lost 1 base and 2 bases, in that order; junction bases with no gene match: 13. In this sample, this clonotype turned up many times. Its antigen is currently unknown. In the library, individual cDNA molecules carried attached unique molecular identifiers. TCRdb fed the 5' RACE reads into MiXCR, producing one record per CDR3 protein. Among 25,000 or so distinct CDR3 sequences listed, less than 6% were seen once. The TCR comes from an adult who was a healthcare worker with PCR-confirmed SARS-CoV-2 infection or an uninfected control (not recorded which). V is TRBV11-2 and J is TRBJ2-1; 8 nucleotides match TRBD2. Sample: whole blood. The CDR3 DNA reads as TGTGCCAGCAGCTTAGCCCGAGATAGAGCGGGGGTCGCCTACAATGAGCAGTTCTTC. Residues: CASSLARDRAGVAYNEQFF.